This T cell receptor (beta chain) was identified during a study of technical replicates of blood from a handful of donors. The assay was immunoSEQ multiplex PCR, and TCRdb's table has in-frame clones only and misses some. The table lists roughly 80,000 clones, 90% to 95% of them singletons. The length of the CDR3 is 13 residues. V shed 7 bases, J shed 5 bases, and the junction held 8 bases outside the gene matches. Germline CDR1 SQVTM, CDR2 ANQGSEA. Sequencing was done on a sample of T cells isolated from PBMCs. V usage is TRBV29-1 and J usage is TRBJ2-5; 9 positions match TRBD1. This receptor was obtained from a human donor in good health. For the CDR3, the DNA is TGCAGCGGCAACAGGGGGCTTTGGGAGACCCAGTACTTC. Encoded protein: CSGNRGLWETQYF.